This T cell receptor (beta chain) was captured by sequencing in a study of cytomegalovirus exposure and HLA in healthy donors. Study findings and constraints: Among TCR beta chains, those listed as cytomegalovirus-associated numbered more than 150.

In this sample, this clone turned up once. Its antigen remains unidentified. Both 60 Vbeta primers and 13 Jbeta primers went into the PCR. Some clones are missing from TCRdb's copy, which holds only in-frame ones; the method was immunoSEQ multiplex PCR. The sample consists of roughly 180,000 clones, around 76% of them appearing once. The germline CDR1 and CDR2 sequences are SGDLS and YYNGEE. The CDR3 is 13 residues long. V was cut by 3 bases and J by 4 bases, with 10 bases left in between. Sequencing used PBMCs. This chain connects TRBV9 to TRBJ1-2; D may be TRBD1 (5 bases). The clonotype originates from a woman in her twenties or thirties in good health and CMV-seropositive. In DNA, the CDR3 is TGTGCCAGCAGCGCCGACAGCTTCTATGGCTACACCTTC. It codes for CASSADSFYGYTF.